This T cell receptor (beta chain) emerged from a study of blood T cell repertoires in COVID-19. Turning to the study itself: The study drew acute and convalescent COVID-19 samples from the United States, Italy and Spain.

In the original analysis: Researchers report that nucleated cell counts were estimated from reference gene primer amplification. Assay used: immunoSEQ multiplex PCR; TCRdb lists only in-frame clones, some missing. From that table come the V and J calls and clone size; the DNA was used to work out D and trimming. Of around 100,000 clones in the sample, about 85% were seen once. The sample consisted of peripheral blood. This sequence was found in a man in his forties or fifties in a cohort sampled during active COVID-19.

The DNA of the CDR3 is TGTGCCAGCAGCTCGCCGGGACTAGCGGGGGGGCGGGAGCAGTTCTTC. It codes for CASSSPGLAGGREQFF. The V gene is TRBV7-8, the J gene TRBJ2-1; 16 nucleotides line up with TRBD2. Germline V lookup: CDR1 SGHVS, CDR2 FQNEAQ. The CDR3 loop spans 16 amino acids. V dropped 4 bases and J dropped 10; count of bases not matched to a gene: 7. The full variable domain, its missing parts supplied by reference TRBV7-8 and TRBJ2-1, is GAGVSQSPRYKVAKRGQDVALRCDPISGHVSLFWYQQALGQGPEFLTYFQNEAQLDKSGLPSDRFFAERPEGSVSTLKIQRTQQEDSAVYLCASSSPGLAGGREQFFGPGTRLTVL.